This is a list of T cell receptor beta chains from one sample in a study of blood T cell repertoires in COVID-19. Repertoires were generated with immunoSEQ multiplex PCR, while TCRdb's copy carries only in-frame clones and drops some. The table has approximately 250,000 clones, 70% to 90% seen once; the top ten hold 4% to 6%. The material sequenced was peripheral blood. Every receptor here comes from a man in his fifties or sixties with COVID-19, enrolled during active disease. The CDR3 runs from the conserved cysteine through the conserved F or W. A D gene is named only where the DNA matches it firmly. Size is stated for part of the rows, as once, few or many counts, or as a class when the clone is expanded.

size: once
D: -
J: TRBJ2-3
V: TRBV25-1
CDR3: CASSEYYRVGTDTQYF
DNA: TGTGCCAGCAGTGAATATTACAGGGTGGGCACAGATACGCAGTATTTT

size: -
D: -
J: TRBJ2-5
V: TRBV7-3
CDR3: CASSPTGVKETQYF
DNA: TGTGCCAGCAGCCCAACGGGGGTAAAAGAGACCCAGTACTTC

size: -
D: -
J: TRBJ2-1
V: TRBV5-4
CDR3: CASSLAFPYNEQFF
DNA: TGTGCCAGCAGCTTGGCGTTTCCTTACAATGAGCAGTTCTTC

size: -
D: TRBD2
J: TRBJ2-3
V: TRBV7-2
CDR3: CASSPPLWRGVQGTQYF
DNA: TGTGCCAGCAGCCCACCACTCTGGCGGGGGGTTCAGGGTACGCAGTATTTT

size: -
D: TRBD1
J: TRBJ2-7
V: TRBV6-5
CDR3: CASSYPGTGAGEQYF
DNA: TGTGCCAGCAGTTACCCCGGGACAGGGGCGGGGGAGCAGTACTTC

size: -
D: -
J: TRBJ2-1
V: TRBV5-1
CDR3: CASSFGTRDEQFF
DNA: TGCGCCAGCAGCTTCGGGACTCGGGATGAGCAGTTCTTC

size: -
D: TRBD2
J: TRBJ2-1
V: TRBV27
CDR3: CASSSLRAGVYNEQFF
DNA: TGTGCCAGCAGTTCCCTCCGGGCGGGGGTTTACAATGAGCAGTTCTTC

size: -
D: TRBD2
J: TRBJ2-2
V: TRBV24-1
CDR3: CATSEPGLAGNTGELFF
DNA: TGTGCCACCAGTGAGCCGGGACTAGCGGGGAACACCGGGGAGCTGTTTTTT

size: -
D: -
J: TRBJ2-5
V: TRBV24-1
CDR3: CATSGTAPEGTQYF
DNA: TGTGCCACCAGCGGGACAGCGCCGGAGGGGACCCAGTACTTC

size: -
D: TRBD2
J: TRBJ2-1
V: TRBV6-5
CDR3: CASSGGGSYNEQFF
DNA: TGTGCCAGTAGCGGGGGGGGCTCCTACAATGAGCAGTTCTTC

size: -
D: -
J: TRBJ2-2
V: TRBV30
CDR3: CATKPQYTTGELFF
DNA: TGTGCAACCAAGCCACAGTACACCACCGGGGAGCTGTTTTTT

size: -
D: -
J: TRBJ1-6
V: TRBV18
CDR3: CASSPRLKSSYNSPLHF
DNA: TGTGCCAGCTCACCGAGACTGAAGAGCTCCTATAATTCACCCCTCCACTTT

size: few
D: -
J: TRBJ1-5
V: TRBV19
CDR3: CASSIDRGNQPQHF
DNA: TGTGCCAGTAGTATAGACAGGGGCAATCAGCCCCAGCATTTT

size: -
D: TRBD1
J: TRBJ1-6
V: TRBV6-1
CDR3: CASSDRDRGNSPLHF
DNA: TGTGCCAGCAGTGACCGGGACAGGGGAAATTCACCCCTCCACTTT

size: -
D: TRBD1
J: TRBJ1-3
V: TRBV19
CDR3: CASSIPGTVDTIYF
DNA: TGTGCCAGTAGTATACCCGGGACAGTGGACACCATATATTTT

size: -
D: TRBD2
J: TRBJ2-2
V: TRBV4-2
CDR3: CASSTQGTSGGQVGELFF
DNA: TGTGCCAGCAGCACACAAGGAACTAGCGGGGGTCAGGTCGGGGAGCTGTTTTTT

size: -
D: TRBD1
J: TRBJ2-2
V: TRBV19
CDR3: CASTPGTGNTGELFF
DNA: TGTGCCAGTACCCCAGGGACAGGGAACACCGGGGAGCTGTTTTTT

size: -
D: TRBD2
J: TRBJ2-3
V: TRBV9
CDR3: CASSPRGGEGDTQYF
DNA: TGTGCCAGCAGCCCTCGGGGGGGCGAGGGAGATACGCAGTATTTT

size: -
D: -
J: TRBJ1-4
V: TRBV9
CDR3: CASSPRGTDEKLFF
DNA: TGTGCCAGCAGCCCCAGGGGCACGGATGAAAAACTGTTTTTT

size: many
D: TRBD1
J: TRBJ2-7
V: TRBV4-1
CDR3: CASSQDRESYEQYF
DNA: TGCGCCAGCAGCCAGGACAGGGAGTCCTACGAGCAGTACTTC

size: -
D: -
J: TRBJ1-4
V: TRBV5-1
CDR3: CASSLATNEKLFF
DNA: TGCGCCAGCAGCTTGGCTACTAATGAAAAACTGTTTTTT

size: -
D: TRBD2
J: TRBJ2-1
V: TRBV19
CDR3: CASSFAGTSYNEQFF
DNA: TGTGCCAGTAGCTTCGCCGGGACTAGCTACAATGAGCAGTTCTTC

size: -
D: TRBD2
J: TRBJ2-1
V: TRBV3-1/TRBV3-2
CDR3: CASSRGLAGGSYEQFF
DNA: TGTGCCAGCAGCCGAGGACTAGCGGGGGGTTCTTATGAGCAGTTCTTC

size: once
D: -
J: TRBJ1-2
V: TRBV6-6
CDR3: CASSYGSGYTF
DNA: TGTGCCAGCAGTTACGGTTCGGGATACACCTTC

size: -
D: -
J: TRBJ2-7
V: TRBV6-6
CDR3: CASSWRTSDEQYF
DNA: TGTGCCAGCAGTTGGAGGACTTCGGACGAGCAGTACTTC

size: -
D: -
J: TRBJ1-5
V: TRBV6-5
CDR3: CASSSTGGNNQPQHF
DNA: TGTGCCAGCAGTTCCACCGGCGGAAACAATCAGCCCCAGCATTTT